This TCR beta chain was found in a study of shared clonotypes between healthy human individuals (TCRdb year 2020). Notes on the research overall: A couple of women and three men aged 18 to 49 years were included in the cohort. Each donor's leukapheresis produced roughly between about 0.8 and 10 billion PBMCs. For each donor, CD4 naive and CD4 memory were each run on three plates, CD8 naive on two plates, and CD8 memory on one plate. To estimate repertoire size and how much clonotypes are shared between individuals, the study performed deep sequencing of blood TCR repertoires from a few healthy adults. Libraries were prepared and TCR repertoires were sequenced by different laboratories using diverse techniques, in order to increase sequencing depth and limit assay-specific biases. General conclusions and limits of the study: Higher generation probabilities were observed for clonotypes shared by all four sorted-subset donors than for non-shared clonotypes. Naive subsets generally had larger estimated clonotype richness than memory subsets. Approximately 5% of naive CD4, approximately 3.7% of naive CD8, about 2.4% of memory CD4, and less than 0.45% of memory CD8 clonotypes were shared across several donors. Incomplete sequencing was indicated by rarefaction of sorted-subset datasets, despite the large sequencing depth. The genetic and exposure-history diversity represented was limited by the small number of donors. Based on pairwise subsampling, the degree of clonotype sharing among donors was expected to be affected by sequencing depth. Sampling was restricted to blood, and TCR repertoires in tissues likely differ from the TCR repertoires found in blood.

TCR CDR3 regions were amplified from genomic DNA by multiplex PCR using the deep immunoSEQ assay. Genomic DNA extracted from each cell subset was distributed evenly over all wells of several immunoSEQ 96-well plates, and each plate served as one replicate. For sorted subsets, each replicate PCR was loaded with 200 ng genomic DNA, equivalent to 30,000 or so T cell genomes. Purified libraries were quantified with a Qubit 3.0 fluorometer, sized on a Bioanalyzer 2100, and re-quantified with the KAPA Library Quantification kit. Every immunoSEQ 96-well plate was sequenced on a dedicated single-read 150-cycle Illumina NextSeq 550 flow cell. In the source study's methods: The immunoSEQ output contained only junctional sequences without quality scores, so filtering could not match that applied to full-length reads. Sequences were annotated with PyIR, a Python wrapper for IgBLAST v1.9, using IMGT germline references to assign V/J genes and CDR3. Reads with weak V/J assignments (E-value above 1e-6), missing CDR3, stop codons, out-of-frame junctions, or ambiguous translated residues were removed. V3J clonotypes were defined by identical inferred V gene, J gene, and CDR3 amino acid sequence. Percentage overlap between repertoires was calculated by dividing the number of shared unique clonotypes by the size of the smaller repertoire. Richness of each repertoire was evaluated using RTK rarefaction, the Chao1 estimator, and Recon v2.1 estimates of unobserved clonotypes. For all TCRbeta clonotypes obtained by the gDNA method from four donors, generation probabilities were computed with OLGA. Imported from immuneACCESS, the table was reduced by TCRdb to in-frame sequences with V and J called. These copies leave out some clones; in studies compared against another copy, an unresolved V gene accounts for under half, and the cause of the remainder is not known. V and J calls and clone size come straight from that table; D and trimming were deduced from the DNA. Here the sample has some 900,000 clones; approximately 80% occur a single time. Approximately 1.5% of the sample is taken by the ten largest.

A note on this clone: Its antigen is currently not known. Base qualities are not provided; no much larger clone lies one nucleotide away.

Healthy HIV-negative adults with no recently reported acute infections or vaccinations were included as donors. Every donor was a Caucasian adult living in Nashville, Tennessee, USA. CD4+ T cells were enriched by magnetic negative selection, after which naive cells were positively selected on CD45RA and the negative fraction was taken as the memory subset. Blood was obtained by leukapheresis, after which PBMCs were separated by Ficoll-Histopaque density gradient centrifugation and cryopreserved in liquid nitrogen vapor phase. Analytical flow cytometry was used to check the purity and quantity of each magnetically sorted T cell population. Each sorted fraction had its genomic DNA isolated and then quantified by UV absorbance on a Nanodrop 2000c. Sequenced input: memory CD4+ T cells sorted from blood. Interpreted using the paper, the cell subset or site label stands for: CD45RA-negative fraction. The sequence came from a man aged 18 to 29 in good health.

CDR3 region: CASSPSRDSKGTQYF. The nucleotide sequence reads TGTGCCAGCTCACCATCGAGGGATAGTAAGGGGACCCAGTACTTC. The rearranged chain carries TRBV18 and TRBJ2-5; a weak D assignment points to TRBD2 (5 bases agree). The V end loses 2 bases and the J end loses 7 bases, and a stretch of 17 bases separates them. The germline V gene specifies KGHSH as CDR1 and LQKENI as CDR2. Taken from cysteine to phenylalanine, the CDR3 has 15 residues. Of the read, only the CDR3 DNA is kept; its 45 bases are in frame from base 1.